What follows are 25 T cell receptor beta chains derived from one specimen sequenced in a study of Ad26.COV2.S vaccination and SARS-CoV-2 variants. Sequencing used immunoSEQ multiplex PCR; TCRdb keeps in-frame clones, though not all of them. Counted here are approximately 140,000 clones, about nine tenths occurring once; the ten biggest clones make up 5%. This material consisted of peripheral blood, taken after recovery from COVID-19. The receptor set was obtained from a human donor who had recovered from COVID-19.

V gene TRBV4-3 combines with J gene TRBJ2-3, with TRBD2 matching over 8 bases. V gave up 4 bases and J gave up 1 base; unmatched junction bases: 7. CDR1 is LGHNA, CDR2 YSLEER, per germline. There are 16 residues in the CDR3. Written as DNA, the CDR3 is TGCGCCAGCAGCCTAAAAGCGGGGGTTGGCACAGATACGCAGTATTTT. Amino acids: CASSLKAGVGTDTQYF.

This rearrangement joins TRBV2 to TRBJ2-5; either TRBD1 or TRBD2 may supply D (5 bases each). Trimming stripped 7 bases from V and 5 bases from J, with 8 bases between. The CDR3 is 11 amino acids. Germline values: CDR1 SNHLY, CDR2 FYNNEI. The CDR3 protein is CASKRGETQYF. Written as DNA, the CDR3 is TGTGCCAGCAAGAGGGGCGAGACCCAGTACTTC. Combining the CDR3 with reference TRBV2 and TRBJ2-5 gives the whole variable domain EPEVTQTPSHQVTQMGQEVILRCVPISNHLYFYWYRQILGQKVEFLVSFYNNEISEKSEIFDDQFSVERPDGSNFTLKIRSTKLEDSAMYFCASKRGETQYFGPGTRLLVL.

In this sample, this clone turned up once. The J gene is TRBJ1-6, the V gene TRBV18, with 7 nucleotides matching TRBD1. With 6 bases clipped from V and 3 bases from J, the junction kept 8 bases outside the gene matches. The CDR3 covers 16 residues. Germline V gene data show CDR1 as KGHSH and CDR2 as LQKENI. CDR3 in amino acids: CASSPGQARYNSPLHF. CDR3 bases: TGTGCCAGCTCTCCTGGACAGGCGCGCTATAATTCACCCCTCCACTTT.

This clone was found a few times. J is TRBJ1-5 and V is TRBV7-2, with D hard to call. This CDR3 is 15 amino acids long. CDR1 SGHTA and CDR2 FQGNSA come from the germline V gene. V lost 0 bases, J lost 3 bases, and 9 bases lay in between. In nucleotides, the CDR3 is TGTGCCAGCAGCTTAGCAGCCCCACCCAATCAGCCCCAGCATTTT. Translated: CASSLAAPPNQPQHF.

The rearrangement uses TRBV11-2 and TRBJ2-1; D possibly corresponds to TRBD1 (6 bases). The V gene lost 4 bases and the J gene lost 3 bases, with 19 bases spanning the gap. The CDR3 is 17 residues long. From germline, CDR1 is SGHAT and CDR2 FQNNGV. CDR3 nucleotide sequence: TGTGCCAGCAGCTCCCCACAGGGAGTGTGGGACTACAATGAGCAGTTCTTC. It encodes CASSSPQGVWDYNEQFF.

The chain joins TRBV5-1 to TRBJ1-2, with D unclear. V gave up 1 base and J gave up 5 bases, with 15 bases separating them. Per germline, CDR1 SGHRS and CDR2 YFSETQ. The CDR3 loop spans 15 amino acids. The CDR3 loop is CASSLRYPSQYGYTF. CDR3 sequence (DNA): TGCGCCAGCAGCTTGAGATACCCATCCCAATATGGCTACACCTTC.

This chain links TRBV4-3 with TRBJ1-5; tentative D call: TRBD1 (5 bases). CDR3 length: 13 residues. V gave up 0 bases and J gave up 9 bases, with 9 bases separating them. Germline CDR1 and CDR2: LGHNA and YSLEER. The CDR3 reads CASSQETGGPQHF. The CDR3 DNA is TGCGCCAGCAGCCAAGAAACCGGGGGGCCCCAGCATTTT.

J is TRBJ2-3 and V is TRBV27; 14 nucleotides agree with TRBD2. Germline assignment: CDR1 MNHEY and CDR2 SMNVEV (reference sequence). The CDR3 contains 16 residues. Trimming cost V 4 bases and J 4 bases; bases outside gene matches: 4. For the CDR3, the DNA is TGTGCCAGCAGTTCTAGGACTAGCGGGGGGCCAGATACGCAGTATTTT. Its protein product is CASSSRTSGGPDTQYF.

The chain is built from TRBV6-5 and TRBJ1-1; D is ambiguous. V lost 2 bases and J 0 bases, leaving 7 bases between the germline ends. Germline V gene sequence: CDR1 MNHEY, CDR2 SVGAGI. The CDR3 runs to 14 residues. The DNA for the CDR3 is TGTGCCAGCAGTTACAAACGGATGAACACTGAAGCTTTCTTT. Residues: CASSYKRMNTEAFF.

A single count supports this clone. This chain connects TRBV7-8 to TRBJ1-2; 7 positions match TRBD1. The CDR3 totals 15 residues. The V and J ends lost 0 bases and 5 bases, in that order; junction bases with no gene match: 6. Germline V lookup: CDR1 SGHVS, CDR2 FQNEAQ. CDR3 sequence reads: CASSLAQTGTYGYTF. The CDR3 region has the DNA TGTGCCAGCAGCTTAGCCCAGACAGGGACTTATGGCTACACCTTC.

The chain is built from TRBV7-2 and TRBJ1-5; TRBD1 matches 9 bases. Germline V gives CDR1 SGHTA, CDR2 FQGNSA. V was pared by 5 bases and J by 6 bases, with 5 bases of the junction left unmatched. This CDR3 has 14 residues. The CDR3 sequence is CASSPTGGSQPQHF. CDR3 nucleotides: TGTGCCAGCAGCCCGACAGGGGGGAGTCAGCCCCAGCATTTT.

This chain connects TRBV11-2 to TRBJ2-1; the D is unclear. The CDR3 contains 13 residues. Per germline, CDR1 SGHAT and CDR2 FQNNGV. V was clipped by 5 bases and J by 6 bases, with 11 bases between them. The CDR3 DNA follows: TGTGCCAGCAGCGAGTCGTGGGCCAATGAGCAGTTCTTC. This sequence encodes CASSESWANEQFF.

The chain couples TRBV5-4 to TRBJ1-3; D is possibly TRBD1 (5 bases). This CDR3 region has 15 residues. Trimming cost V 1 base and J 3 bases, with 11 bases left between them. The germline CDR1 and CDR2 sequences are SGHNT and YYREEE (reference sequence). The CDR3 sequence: CASSLWRDGGNTIYF. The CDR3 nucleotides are TGTGCCAGCAGCTTGTGGAGGGACGGTGGAAACACCATATATTTT. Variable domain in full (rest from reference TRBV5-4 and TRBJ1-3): ETGVTQSPTHLIKTRGQQVTLRCSSQSGHNTVSWYQQALGQGPQFIFQYYREEENGRGNFPPRFSGLQFPNYSSELNVNALELDDSALYLCASSLWRDGGNTIYFGEGSWLTVV.

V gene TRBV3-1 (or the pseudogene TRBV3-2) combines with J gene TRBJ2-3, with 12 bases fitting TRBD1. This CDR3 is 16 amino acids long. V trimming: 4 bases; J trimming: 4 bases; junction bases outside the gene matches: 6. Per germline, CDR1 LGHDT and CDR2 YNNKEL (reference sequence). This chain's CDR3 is CASSLQGQGAADTQYF. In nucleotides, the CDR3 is TGTGCCAGCAGCCTCCAGGGACAGGGGGCCGCAGATACGCAGTATTTT.

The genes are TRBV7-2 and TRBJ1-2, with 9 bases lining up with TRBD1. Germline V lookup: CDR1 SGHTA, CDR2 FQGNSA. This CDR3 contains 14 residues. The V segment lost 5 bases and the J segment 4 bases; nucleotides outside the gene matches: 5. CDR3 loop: CASSGGQGTYGYTF. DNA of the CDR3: TGTGCCAGCAGCGGGGGACAGGGAACCTATGGCTACACCTTC.

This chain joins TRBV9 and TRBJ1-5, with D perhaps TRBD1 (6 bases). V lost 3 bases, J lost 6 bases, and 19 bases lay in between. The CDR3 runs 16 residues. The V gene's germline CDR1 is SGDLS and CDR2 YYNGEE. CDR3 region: CASSADVGGLGQPQHF. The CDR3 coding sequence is TGTGCCAGCAGCGCAGACGTTGGGGGGCTGGGTCAGCCCCAGCATTTT.

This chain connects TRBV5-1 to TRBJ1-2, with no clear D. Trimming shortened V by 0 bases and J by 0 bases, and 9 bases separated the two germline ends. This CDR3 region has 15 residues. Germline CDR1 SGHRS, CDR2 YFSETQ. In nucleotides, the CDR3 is TGCGCCAGCAGCTTGGTGTCCGCAACTAACTATGGCTACACCTTC. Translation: CASSLVSATNYGYTF.

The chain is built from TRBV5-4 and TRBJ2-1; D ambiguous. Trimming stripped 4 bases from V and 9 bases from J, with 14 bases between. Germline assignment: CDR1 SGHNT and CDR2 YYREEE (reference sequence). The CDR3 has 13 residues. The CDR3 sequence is CASSPLYDGEQFF. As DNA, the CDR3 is TGTGCCAGCAGCCCCCTTTATGACGGTGAGCAGTTCTTC.

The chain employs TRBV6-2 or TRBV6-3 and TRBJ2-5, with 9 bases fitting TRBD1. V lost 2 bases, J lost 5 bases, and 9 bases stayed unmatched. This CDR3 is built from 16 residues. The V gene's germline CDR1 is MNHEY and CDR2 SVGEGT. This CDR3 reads CASSYTGTGIGETQYF. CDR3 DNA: TGTGCCAGCAGTTACACCGGGACAGGGATTGGGGAGACCCAGTACTTC.

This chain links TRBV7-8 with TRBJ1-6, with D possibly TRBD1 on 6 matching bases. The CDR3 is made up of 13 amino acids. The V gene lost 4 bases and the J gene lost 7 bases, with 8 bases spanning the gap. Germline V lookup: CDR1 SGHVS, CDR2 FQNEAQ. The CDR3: CASSWTANSPLHF. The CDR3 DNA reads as TGTGCCAGCAGCTGGACAGCGAATTCACCCCTCCACTTT.

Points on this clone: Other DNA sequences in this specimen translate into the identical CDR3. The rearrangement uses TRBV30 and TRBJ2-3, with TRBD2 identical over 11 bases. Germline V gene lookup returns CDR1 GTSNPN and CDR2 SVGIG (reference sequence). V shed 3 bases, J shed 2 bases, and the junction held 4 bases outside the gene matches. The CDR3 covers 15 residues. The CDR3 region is CAWSRLAGITDTQYF. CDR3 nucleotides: TGTGCCTGGAGCCGACTAGCGGGGATCACAGATACGCAGTATTTT.

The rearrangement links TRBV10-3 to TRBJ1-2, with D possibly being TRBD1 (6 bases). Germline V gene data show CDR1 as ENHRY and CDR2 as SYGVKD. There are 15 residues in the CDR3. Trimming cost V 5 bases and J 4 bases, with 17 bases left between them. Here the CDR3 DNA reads TGTGCCATCAGTACCGGGACAACCTCATCCTATGGCTACACCTTC. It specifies CAISTGTTSSYGYTF.

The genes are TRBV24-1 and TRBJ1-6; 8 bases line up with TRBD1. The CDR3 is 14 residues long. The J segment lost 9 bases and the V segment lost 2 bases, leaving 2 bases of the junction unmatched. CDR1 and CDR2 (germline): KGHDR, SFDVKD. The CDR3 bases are TGTGCCACCAGTGATTCGGGGACAGGTTCACCCCTCCACTTT. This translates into CATSDSGTGSPLHF.

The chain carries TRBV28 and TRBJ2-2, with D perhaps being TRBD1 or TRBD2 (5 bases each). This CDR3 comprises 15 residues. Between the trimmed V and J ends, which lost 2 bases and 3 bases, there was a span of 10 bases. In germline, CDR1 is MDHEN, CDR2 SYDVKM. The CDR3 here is CASSLAGTDTGELFF. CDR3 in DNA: TGTGCCAGCAGTTTAGCCGGGACGGACACCGGGGAGCTGTTTTTT.

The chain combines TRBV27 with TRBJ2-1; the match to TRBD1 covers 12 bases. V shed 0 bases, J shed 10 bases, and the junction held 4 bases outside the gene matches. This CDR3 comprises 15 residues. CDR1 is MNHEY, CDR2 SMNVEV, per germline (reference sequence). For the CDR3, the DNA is TGTGCCAGCAGTTTATCGGGGACAGGGGGCAAAGAGCAGTTCTTC. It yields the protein CASSLSGTGGKEQFF.